A single sample gave rise to the 8 T cell receptor beta chains below, sequenced in a study of shared clonotypes between healthy human individuals. Assay used: immunoSEQ multiplex PCR; TCRdb lists only in-frame clones, some missing. The sample records just over 2,000,000 clones, over 85% being singletons. Sequenced input: naive CD4+ T cells sorted from blood. Subset reported: CD45RA+ positively selected. The origin of the receptors is a young man in good health.

This clone appeared a single time. The rearrangement joins TRBV6-6 to TRBJ2-7; D possibly matches TRBD1 or TRBD2 (7 bases each). Looked up from germline, CDR1 is MNHNY and CDR2 is SVGAGI (reference sequence). The CDR3 contains 15 residues. V was clipped by 4 bases and J by 3 bases, with 16 bases between them. The CDR3: CASSSRGDSHYEQYF. The CDR3 DNA follows: TGTGCCAGCAGTTCCCGGGGGGACAGCCACTACGAGCAGTACTTC.

The chain uses TRBV4-1 and TRBJ2-7, with D perhaps TRBD1 (6 bases). With 1 base removed from V and 5 bases from J, the gap between germline ends came to 6 bases. Germline CDR1 is MGHRA and CDR2 is YSYEKL. The CDR3 is made up of 12 amino acids. CDR3 in amino acids: CASSQGQDEQYF. The CDR3 DNA sequence: TGCGCCAGCAGCCAAGGACAGGACGAGCAGTACTTC.

This sequence joins TRBV21-1 and TRBJ2-7. TRBV21-1 is a documented pseudogene. The length of the CDR3 is 15 residues. The CDR3 here is CASRGRGRDFYEQYF. CDR3 bases: TGTGCCAGCAGAGGGAGGGGGCGCGATTTTTACGAGCAGTACTTC.

The chain links TRBV19 to TRBJ1-2, with a tentative D call TRBD1 (6 bases). The germline CDR1 and CDR2 sequences are LNHDA and SQIVND (reference sequence). The ends were cut back, 5 bases at V and 8 bases at J, with 12 bases in the middle. The CDR3 runs 12 residues. CDR3 loop: CASSSKGGGYTF. In DNA form, the CDR3 reads TGTGCCAGTAGTTCCAAGGGGGGAGGCTACACCTTC.

The rearrangement uses TRBV28 and TRBJ1-2, with 7 positions matching TRBD1. CDR1 is MDHEN and CDR2 is SYDVKM in the germline V gene. The J segment lost 4 bases and the V segment lost 4 bases, leaving 9 bases of the junction unmatched. The CDR3 length is 15 residues. CDR3 loop: CASSSTRDRPYGYTF. The CDR3 DNA reads TGTGCCAGCAGTTCTACCCGGGACAGACCCTATGGCTACACCTTC.

The chain combines TRBV30 with TRBJ2-5, with D possibly TRBD1 on 5 matching bases. This CDR3 has 14 amino acids. Looked up from germline, CDR1 is GTSNPN and CDR2 is SVGIG (reference sequence). Trimming took off 3 bases at V and 1 base at J, with 12 bases between the two ends. CDR3 sequence: CAWRQTGIQETQYF. Written as DNA, the CDR3 is TGTGCCTGGAGGCAAACAGGCATCCAAGAGACCCAGTACTTC.

CDR3 loop: CACNRFQSYNEQFF. The CDR3, as DNA: TGTGCCTGTAACAGGTTCCAATCCTACAATGAGCAGTTCTTC. The rearrangement links TRBV28 to TRBJ2-1; maybe TRBD1 (5 bases). The CDR3 is 14 amino acids. CDR1 MDHEN and CDR2 SYDVKM come from the germline V gene. V was clipped by 11 bases and J by 1 base, with 15 bases between them.

The J gene is TRBJ1-1, the V gene TRBV29-1; no clear D gene. Per the germline V gene, CDR1 is SQVTM and CDR2 is ANQGSEA. V shed 5 bases and J shed 3 bases, with 13 bases lying between them. The CDR3 has 13 amino acids. Here the CDR3 reads CSVPFPTHTEAFF. The DNA of the CDR3 is TGCAGCGTTCCCTTCCCGACTCACACTGAAGCTTTCTTT. Combining the CDR3 with reference TRBV29-1 and TRBJ1-1 gives the whole variable domain SAVISQKPSRDICQRGTSLTIQCQVDSQVTMMFWYRQQPGQSLTLIATANQGSEATYESGFVIDKFPISRPNLTFSTLTVSNMSPEDSSIYLCSVPFPTHTEAFFGQGTRLTVV.